This T cell receptor beta chain appears in the sequencing data of a study of blood T cell repertoires in COVID-19. Study at large: Sites in the United States, Italy and Spain provided acute and convalescent COVID-19 samples.

A few counts support this clone. Trimming took 5 bases from V and 1 from J, leaving 20 bases between them. Germline CDR1 and CDR2: SGHVS and FQNEAQ. CDR3 length: 17 residues. TCRdb keeps only in-frame clones here, not all; method: immunoSEQ multiplex PCR. The table shows about 200,000 clones, with more than 65% occurring only once. This chain connects TRBV7-8 to TRBJ2-5; no definite D call. The clonotype comes from a human donor in a cohort sampled during active COVID-19. Sequencing was carried out using peripheral blood. CDR3 sequence: CASSPTPPTSVQETQYF. CDR3 nucleotide sequence: TGTGCCAGCAGCCCAACGCCCCCTACGAGCGTCCAAGAGACCCAGTACTTC.